This is a list of T cell receptor beta chains from one sample in a study of spatial heterogeneity in lung cancer. Via MiXCR, TCRdb re-called the 5' RACE reads, giving one row per CDR3 protein. Of some 50,000 distinct CDR3 sequences listed, 6.5% to 8% are singletons. The specimen was PBMCs, collected at surgery. The receptor set was obtained from a female donor with early-stage non-small cell lung cancer. Both conserved end residues are part of each CDR3. D genes are given only for firm matches. Part of the rows lack a size; the others show once, few, many or a class for expanded clones.

j_call: TRBJ1-2; v_call: TRBV6-2/TRBV6-3; clone_size: few; d_call: NA; cdr3_aa: CASRHDGANYGYTF; cdr3_nt: TGTGCCAGCAGACACGACGGAGCTAACTATGGCTACACCTTC
j_call: TRBJ2-4; v_call: TRBV5-6; clone_size: few; d_call: NA; cdr3_aa: CASGAGAILAKNIQYF; cdr3_nt: TGTGCCAGCGGGGCAGGGGCGATTTTAGCCAAAAACATTCAGTACTTC
j_call: TRBJ2-7; v_call: TRBV7-8; clone_size: many; d_call: NA; cdr3_aa: CASSLSTWGQGLNEQYF; cdr3_nt: TGTGCCAGCAGCCTATCGACTTGGGGGCAGGGTCTCAACGAGCAGTACTTC
j_call: TRBJ2-5; v_call: TRBV7-2; clone_size: few; d_call: NA; cdr3_aa: CASSLTEERRQETQYF; cdr3_nt: TGTGCCAGCAGCTTAACGGAGGAACGGCGGCAAGAGACCCAGTACTTC
j_call: TRBJ2-2; v_call: TRBV7-8; clone_size: many; d_call: NA; cdr3_aa: CASSLSAGVGTGELFF; cdr3_nt: TGTGCCAGCAGCTTATCCGCCGGCGTCGGCACCGGGGAGCTGTTTTTT
j_call: TRBJ2-1; v_call: TRBV7-2; clone_size: many; d_call: NA; cdr3_aa: CASSLVPDSYNEQFF; cdr3_nt: TGTGCCAGCAGCTTAGTTCCAGACTCCTACAATGAGCAGTTCTTC
j_call: TRBJ2-7; v_call: TRBV5-5; clone_size: few; d_call: TRBD2; cdr3_aa: CASSLASGSYEQYF; cdr3_nt: TGTGCCAGCAGCTTGGCTAGCGGTTCCTACGAGCAGTACTTC
j_call: TRBJ2-7; v_call: TRBV6-2/TRBV6-3; clone_size: NA; d_call: NA; cdr3_aa: CASSYSTDYEQYF; cdr3_nt: TGTGCCAGCAGTTACTCCACCGACTACGAGCAGTACTTC
j_call: TRBJ2-2; v_call: TRBV20-1; clone_size: many; d_call: TRBD1; cdr3_aa: CSARDRDRVFTGELFF; cdr3_nt: TGCAGTGCTAGAGACAGGGACAGGGTGTTCACCGGGGAGCTGTTTTTT
j_call: TRBJ1-1; v_call: TRBV6-5; clone_size: NA; d_call: NA; cdr3_aa: CASRYGINTEAFF; cdr3_nt: TGTGCCAGCAGATACGGGATTAACACTGAAGCTTTCTTT
j_call: TRBJ1-1; v_call: TRBV5-6; clone_size: once; d_call: NA; cdr3_aa: CASSLEAGSDTEAFF; cdr3_nt: TGTGCCAGCAGCTTGGAGGCAGGGTCGGACACTGAAGCTTTCTTT
j_call: TRBJ2-7; v_call: TRBV5-1; clone_size: many; d_call: NA; cdr3_aa: CASSLKGREQYF; cdr3_nt: TGCGCCAGCAGCTTGAAGGGGCGGGAGCAGTACTTC
j_call: TRBJ2-3; v_call: TRBV18; clone_size: NA; d_call: TRBD2; cdr3_aa: CASSPGGGRTDTQYF; cdr3_nt: TGTGCCAGCTCACCAGGCGGGGGACGCACAGATACGCAGTATTTT
j_call: TRBJ2-7; v_call: TRBV5-8; clone_size: NA; d_call: TRBD1; cdr3_aa: CASTQERGTGAYEQYF; cdr3_nt: TGTGCCAGCACCCAGGAACGGGGGACAGGGGCGTACGAGCAGTACTTC
j_call: TRBJ2-1; v_call: TRBV12-3/TRBV12-4; clone_size: few; d_call: TRBD1; cdr3_aa: CASRPDRINEQFF; cdr3_nt: TGTGCCAGCAGACCGGACAGGATCAATGAGCAGTTCTTC
j_call: TRBJ2-7; v_call: TRBV11-2; clone_size: NA; d_call: NA; cdr3_aa: CASSLDSTVYYEQYF; cdr3_nt: TGTGCCAGCAGCTTAGATTCAACGGTGTACTACGAGCAGTACTTC
j_call: TRBJ2-3; v_call: TRBV6-2/TRBV6-3; clone_size: NA; d_call: TRBD2; cdr3_aa: CASSYTETSGETQYF; cdr3_nt: TGTGCCAGCAGTTACACAGAAACTAGCGGGGAAACGCAGTATTTT
j_call: TRBJ2-7; v_call: TRBV24-1; clone_size: few; d_call: NA; cdr3_aa: CATSEAGREYEQYF; cdr3_nt: TGTGCCACCAGTGAAGCGGGTCGTGAATACGAGCAGTACTTC
j_call: TRBJ1-3; v_call: TRBV12-5; clone_size: NA; d_call: NA; cdr3_aa: CASGITLNTIYF; cdr3_nt: TGTGCTAGTGGTATAACCCTGAACACCATATATTTT
j_call: TRBJ2-1; v_call: TRBV2; clone_size: many; d_call: NA; cdr3_aa: CASSAERKEQFF; cdr3_nt: TGTGCCAGCAGTGCTGAGAGAAAAGAGCAGTTCTTC
j_call: TRBJ1-1; v_call: TRBV3-1; clone_size: NA; d_call: NA; cdr3_aa: CASSQAYGQYNTEAFF; cdr3_nt: TGTGCCAGCAGCCAAGCGTACGGACAGTACAACACTGAAGCTTTCTTT
j_call: TRBJ2-2; v_call: TRBV7-2; clone_size: NA; d_call: NA; cdr3_aa: CASSLSTARMNTGELFF; cdr3_nt: TGTGCCAGCAGCTTATCGACGGCGAGAATGAACACCGGGGAGCTGTTTTTT
j_call: TRBJ2-7; v_call: TRBV6-2/TRBV6-3; clone_size: NA; d_call: NA; cdr3_aa: CASRGPDEQYF; cdr3_nt: TGTGCCAGCAGGGGGCCGGACGAGCAGTACTTC
j_call: TRBJ2-7; v_call: TRBV7-2; clone_size: many; d_call: NA; cdr3_aa: CASSLLIGGLISYEQYF; cdr3_nt: TGTGCCAGCAGCTTGCTCATCGGGGGGCTTATTTCCTACGAGCAGTACTTC
j_call: TRBJ2-7; v_call: TRBV5-6; clone_size: few; d_call: NA; cdr3_aa: CASSLAGVKSSEQYF; cdr3_nt: TGTGCCAGCAGCTTGGCTGGTGTCAAATCTTCCGAGCAGTACTTC
j_call: TRBJ2-1; v_call: TRBV5-6; clone_size: many; d_call: NA; cdr3_aa: CASIFGTLNNEQFF; cdr3_nt: TGTGCCAGCATTTTCGGGACCCTTAACAATGAGCAGTTCTTC
j_call: TRBJ1-3; v_call: TRBV7-2; clone_size: NA; d_call: TRBD1; cdr3_aa: CASSASTGHGNTIYF; cdr3_nt: TGTGCCAGCAGCGCCTCGACAGGGCATGGAAACACCATATATTTT
j_call: TRBJ2-1; v_call: TRBV5-6; clone_size: once; d_call: NA; cdr3_aa: CASSLAVGWWRGDNEQFF; cdr3_nt: TGTGCCAGCAGCTTGGCCGTGGGGTGGTGGCGGGGAGACAATGAGCAGTTCTTC
j_call: TRBJ1-1; v_call: TRBV4-3; clone_size: few; d_call: TRBD1; cdr3_aa: CASSQDSGTGVNTEAFF; cdr3_nt: TGCGCCAGCAGCCAAGATTCGGGGACAGGGGTGAACACTGAAGCTTTCTTT
j_call: TRBJ2-7; v_call: TRBV5-1; clone_size: NA; d_call: NA; cdr3_aa: CASSSTVDYEQYF; cdr3_nt: TGCGCCAGCAGCTCGACAGTAGACTACGAGCAGTACTTC
j_call: TRBJ2-2; v_call: TRBV7-8; clone_size: once; d_call: TRBD2; cdr3_aa: CASSSGLAGGTGELFF; cdr3_nt: TGTGCCAGCAGCTCCGGACTAGCGGGGGGGACCGGGGAGCTGTTTTTT
j_call: TRBJ2-1; v_call: TRBV5-1; clone_size: few; d_call: TRBD2; cdr3_aa: CASSLAGGHNEQFF; cdr3_nt: TGCGCCAGCAGCTTAGCGGGGGGACACAATGAGCAGTTCTTC
j_call: TRBJ1-2; v_call: TRBV19; clone_size: few; d_call: NA; cdr3_aa: CASQPGEGGYTF; cdr3_nt: TGTGCCAGTCAACCCGGTGAGGGGGGCTACACCTTC
j_call: TRBJ1-1; v_call: TRBV7-9; clone_size: many; d_call: TRBD1; cdr3_aa: CASRPTGGVTEAFF; cdr3_nt: TGTGCCAGCAGACCGACAGGGGGCGTCACTGAAGCTTTCTTT
j_call: TRBJ1-1; v_call: TRBV20-1; clone_size: NA; d_call: NA; cdr3_aa: CSARRGADTEAFF; cdr3_nt: TGCAGTGCTAGGCGAGGGGCGGACACTGAAGCTTTCTTT
j_call: TRBJ1-6; v_call: TRBV5-6; clone_size: NA; d_call: NA; cdr3_aa: CASSRQSNSPLHF; cdr3_nt: TGTGCCAGCAGCCGACAGTCGAATTCACCCCTCCACTTT
j_call: TRBJ2-2; v_call: TRBV7-9; clone_size: few; d_call: TRBD1; cdr3_aa: CASSSGGGQGPYTGELFF; cdr3_nt: TGTGCCAGCAGCTCCGGGGGGGGACAGGGGCCTTACACCGGGGAGCTGTTTTTT
j_call: TRBJ1-4; v_call: TRBV6-5; clone_size: many; d_call: TRBD1; cdr3_aa: CASSYSRDRVGEKLFF; cdr3_nt: TGTGCCAGCAGTTATTCCCGGGACAGGGTTGGAGAAAAACTGTTTTTT
j_call: TRBJ2-5; v_call: TRBV6-5; clone_size: few; d_call: TRBD2; cdr3_aa: CASSRRLAGSPETQYF; cdr3_nt: TGTGCCAGCAGCCGTAGACTAGCGGGGAGTCCGGAGACCCAGTACTTC
j_call: TRBJ2-3; v_call: TRBV4-2; clone_size: NA; d_call: NA; cdr3_aa: CASSQDYYQTDTQYF; cdr3_nt: TGTGCCAGCAGCCAAGACTACTACCAGACAGATACGCAGTATTTT
j_call: TRBJ2-3; v_call: TRBV4-3; clone_size: many; d_call: TRBD1; cdr3_aa: CASSQGTGASTDTQYF; cdr3_nt: TGCGCCAGCAGCCAAGGGACAGGGGCCTCCACAGATACGCAGTATTTT
j_call: TRBJ2-5; v_call: TRBV11-2; clone_size: many; d_call: NA; cdr3_aa: CASSLEQVQETQYF; cdr3_nt: TGTGCCAGCAGCTTAGAACAGGTCCAAGAGACCCAGTACTTC
j_call: TRBJ1-5; v_call: TRBV6-1; clone_size: NA; d_call: NA; cdr3_aa: CASSEGNSNQPQHF; cdr3_nt: TGTGCCAGCAGTGAGGGTAATAGCAATCAGCCCCAGCATTTT
j_call: TRBJ2-4; v_call: TRBV5-1; clone_size: NA; d_call: TRBD2; cdr3_aa: CASSLGDRRGSGGNIQYF; cdr3_nt: TGCGCCAGCAGCTTGGGAGACAGACGGGGTTCGGGGGGAAACATTCAGTACTTC
j_call: TRBJ2-1; v_call: TRBV20-1; clone_size: few; d_call: TRBD2; cdr3_aa: CSALAVAGLNNEQFF; cdr3_nt: TGCAGTGCGCTCGCCGTAGCGGGCCTAAACAATGAGCAGTTCTTC
j_call: TRBJ2-1; v_call: TRBV19; clone_size: many; d_call: NA; cdr3_aa: CASRPPVAGHNEQFF; cdr3_nt: TGTGCCAGTAGGCCCCCGGTCGCCGGGCACAATGAGCAGTTCTTC